What follows describes a single TCR beta chain. These data originate in a study of Ad26.COV2.S vaccination and SARS-CoV-2 variants. Germline V lookup: CDR1 MNHEY, CDR2 SVGAGI. The CDR3 contains 15 residues. Between the trimmed V and J ends, which lost 11 bases and 5 bases, there was a span of 25 bases. Some clones are missing from TCRdb's copy, which holds only in-frame ones; the method was immunoSEQ multiplex PCR. This sample has about 180,000 clones, with around 85% found just once. The sequenced sample was peripheral blood, obtained after recovery from COVID-19. The J gene is TRBJ2-7, the V gene TRBV6-5; D is possibly TRBD2 (6 bases). The origin of this receptor is a human donor who had recovered from COVID-19. The chain's CDR3 is CACSHRELGDDEQYF. In DNA, the CDR3 is TGTGCCTGCTCTCACCGGGAGCTTGGAGATGACGAGCAGTACTTC.